A selection of T cell receptor beta chains follows, all from one sample in a study of T cell changes during pregnancy in multiple sclerosis. The protocol was immunoSEQ multiplex PCR, while the TCRdb copy is restricted to in-frame clones and leaves out a portion. The sample carries about 51,000 clones, 90% to 95% recorded once. This specimen consisted of CD4+ T cells from peripheral blood mononuclear cells, obtained in the second trimester of pregnancy. The receptors stem from a female donor with multiple sclerosis, enrolled in a pregnancy study. Each CDR3 is given with its conserved first and last residue. Each record gives: D gene, J gene, clone size, V gene, CDR3 protein, CDR3 DNA. D genes are given only for firm matches. For some rows the clone size is stated as once, few or many, or as a class when expanded; others skip it.

d_gene: .; j_gene: TRBJ1-1; abundance: .; v_gene: TRBV7-2; CDR3aa: CASSTPGTEAFF; CDR3nt: TGTGCCAGCAGCACGCCGGGCACTGAAGCTTTCTTT
d_gene: TRBD1; j_gene: TRBJ1-2; abundance: .; v_gene: TRBV6-5; CDR3aa: CASSYQSGTGYGYTF; CDR3nt: TGTGCCAGCAGTTACCAATCTGGGACAGGCTATGGCTACACCTTC
d_gene: TRBD2; j_gene: TRBJ2-7; abundance: .; v_gene: TRBV5-4; CDR3aa: CASRREGVSYEQYF; CDR3nt: TGTGCCAGCCGCCGGGAGGGGGTGTCCTACGAGCAGTACTTC
d_gene: TRBD2; j_gene: TRBJ2-3; abundance: .; v_gene: TRBV10-3; CDR3aa: CAISEVLAGKNTQYF; CDR3nt: TGTGCCATCAGTGAGGTTCTAGCGGGGAAGAATACGCAGTATTTT
d_gene: TRBD1; j_gene: TRBJ2-7; abundance: .; v_gene: TRBV9; CDR3aa: CASSQGRTGWMYEQYF; CDR3nt: TGTGCCAGCAGTCAGGGGAGGACAGGGTGGATGTACGAGCAGTACTTC
d_gene: .; j_gene: TRBJ2-3; abundance: .; v_gene: TRBV7-2; CDR3aa: CASSRPIIGTDTQYF; CDR3nt: TGTGCCAGCAGCCGTCCCATCATCGGTACAGATACGCAGTATTTT
d_gene: TRBD1; j_gene: TRBJ1-2; abundance: .; v_gene: TRBV18; CDR3aa: CASSLQGPNYGYTF; CDR3nt: TGTGCCAGCTCCCTACAGGGGCCCAACTATGGCTACACCTTC
d_gene: .; j_gene: TRBJ1-4; abundance: once; v_gene: TRBV6-5; CDR3aa: CASSRREATNEKLFF; CDR3nt: TGTGCCAGCAGTCGGAGGGAAGCCACTAATGAAAAACTGTTTTTT
d_gene: .; j_gene: TRBJ2-2; abundance: once; v_gene: TRBV4-3; CDR3aa: CASSQYSGGANTGELFF; CDR3nt: TGCGCCAGCAGCCAATATTCAGGAGGAGCGAACACCGGGGAGCTGTTTTTT
d_gene: .; j_gene: TRBJ1-1; abundance: .; v_gene: TRBV9; CDR3aa: CASSVLDRGNTEAFF; CDR3nt: TGTGCCAGCAGCGTCCTTGACCGGGGGAACACTGAAGCTTTCTTT
d_gene: .; j_gene: TRBJ2-1; abundance: .; v_gene: TRBV4-2; CDR3aa: CASSHRSYNEQFF; CDR3nt: TGTGCCAGCAGCCACCGCTCCTACAATGAGCAGTTCTTC
d_gene: .; j_gene: TRBJ1-2; abundance: .; v_gene: TRBV28; CDR3aa: CASSLTSSLGYTF; CDR3nt: TGTGCCAGCAGTTTAACGTCCAGTTTGGGCTACACCTTC
d_gene: TRBD1; j_gene: TRBJ2-7; abundance: .; v_gene: TRBV6-6; CDR3aa: CASRSTGYEQYF; CDR3nt: TGTGCCAGCAGATCGACAGGGTACGAGCAGTACTTC
d_gene: TRBD1; j_gene: TRBJ2-2; abundance: .; v_gene: TRBV5-1; CDR3aa: CASSVSGGAETGELFF; CDR3nt: TGCGCCAGCAGCGTTTCAGGGGGCGCGGAGACCGGGGAGCTGTTTTTT
d_gene: .; j_gene: TRBJ1-2; abundance: .; v_gene: TRBV29-1; CDR3aa: CSVTQGKKVGYTF; CDR3nt: TGCAGCGTGACCCAGGGGAAAAAGGTCGGCTACACCTTC
d_gene: .; j_gene: TRBJ1-2; abundance: .; v_gene: TRBV2; CDR3aa: CASKETPNYGYTF; CDR3nt: TGTGCCAGCAAAGAGACACCCAACTATGGCTACACCTTC
d_gene: TRBD1; j_gene: TRBJ1-1; abundance: .; v_gene: TRBV25-1; CDR3aa: CASREQGAPNTEAFF; CDR3nt: TGTGCCAGCAGAGAACAGGGGGCGCCGAACACTGAAGCTTTCTTT
d_gene: .; j_gene: TRBJ1-6; abundance: .; v_gene: TRBV19; CDR3aa: CASNSVPREVGSPLHF; CDR3nt: TGTGCCAGTAACTCGGTCCCCAGGGAGGTTGGTTCACCCCTCCACTTT
d_gene: .; j_gene: TRBJ2-1; abundance: .; v_gene: TRBV4-2; CDR3aa: CASSQDWRLRKIRLPLQNEQFF; CDR3nt: TGTGCCAGCAGCCAAGATTGGCGCTTGAGGAAAATTAGACTCCCTTTACAAAATGAGCAGTTCTTC
d_gene: TRBD1; j_gene: TRBJ1-6; abundance: few; v_gene: TRBV6-5; CDR3aa: CASSWDRANSPLHF; CDR3nt: TGTGCCAGCAGTTGGGACAGGGCAAATTCACCCCTCCACTTT
d_gene: .; j_gene: TRBJ2-7; abundance: .; v_gene: TRBV5-1; CDR3aa: CASGEGGGPYEQYF; CDR3nt: TGCGCCAGCGGGGAGGGGGGGGGTCCCTACGAGCAGTACTTC
d_gene: .; j_gene: TRBJ2-7; abundance: once; v_gene: TRBV5-4; CDR3aa: CASSRELFYEQYF; CDR3nt: TGTGCCAGCAGCCGGGAACTCTTTTACGAGCAGTACTTC
d_gene: .; j_gene: TRBJ1-5; abundance: .; v_gene: TRBV7-5; CDR3aa: CARSAYRDRGSKFGNQPQHF; CDR3nt: TGTGCCAGAAGCGCCTACCGGGACAGGGGGTCTAAATTCGGCAATCAGCCCCAGCATTTT
d_gene: TRBD1; j_gene: TRBJ1-1; abundance: .; v_gene: TRBV25-1; CDR3aa: CASSRQGARMNEAFF; CDR3nt: TGTGCCAGCAGTAGGCAGGGGGCGAGGATGAATGAAGCTTTCTTT
d_gene: TRBD2; j_gene: TRBJ2-2; abundance: .; v_gene: TRBV18; CDR3aa: CASSPPRAGGPQYTGELFF; CDR3nt: TGTGCCAGCTCACCACCTCGAGCGGGGGGTCCCCAGTACACCGGGGAGCTGTTTTTT